Below are 18 T cell receptor beta chains sequenced from a single sample in a study of OX40 agonist ivuxolimab in advanced cancers. Clones were read by immunoSEQ multiplex PCR, and TCRdb kept only the in-frame ones, dropping some. The sample consists of some 70,000 clones, just over 90% of them appearing once. This material consisted of CD4+ or CD8+ T cells sorted from blood, taken in a trial of the OX40 agonist ivuxolimab. The receptors stem from an adult with an advanced solid tumor such as melanoma, head and neck, liver or kidney cancer.

The chain links TRBV14 to TRBJ2-7; possibly TRBD2 for D (6 bases). V was pared by 3 bases and J by 1 base, with 10 bases between. This CDR3 comprises 14 residues. Germline values: CDR1 SGHDN, CDR2 FVKESK. The CDR3 protein is CASSQGDWSYEQYF. The CDR3 coding sequence is TGTGCCAGCAGCCAGGGGGACTGGTCCTACGAGCAGTACTTC.

This chain joins TRBV10-2 and TRBJ2-5; 9 nucleotides line up with TRBD1. CDR3 length: 16 residues. V gave up 6 bases and J gave up 5 bases; unmatched junction bases: 13. Per germline, CDR1 WSHSY and CDR2 SAAADI. The CDR3 nucleotides are TGCGCCAGCAGCCCCGTATACAGGGGGCGCGGGGAGACCCAGTACTTC. Protein sequence: CASSPVYRGRGETQYF.

J is TRBJ2-2 and V is TRBV6-6, with D tentatively TRBD1 (7 bases). The V gene's germline CDR1 is MNHNY and CDR2 SVGAGI (reference sequence). The CDR3 totals 14 residues. V was shortened by 6 bases and J by 4 bases, with 12 bases between the two germline ends. The CDR3 here is CASREGQTTGELFF. The CDR3 region has the DNA TGTGCCAGCAGGGAGGGACAGACCACCGGGGAGCTGTTTTTT.

This sequence joins TRBV1 and TRBJ1-5. TRBV1 is termed a pseudogene. CDR3 length: 16 residues. In DNA, the CDR3 is TGCACCAGCAGCCAAGAACCAGGGACTAGCAATCAGCCCCAGCATTTT. It specifies CTSSQEPGTSNQPQHF.

V and J are TRBV2 and TRBJ2-2; D possibly uses TRBD1 or TRBD2 (5 bases each). The V and J ends lost 7 bases and 3 bases respectively, with 15 bases between them. CDR1 and CDR2 from the germline V gene are SNHLY and FYNNEI. This CDR3 has 15 amino acids. DNA for the CDR3: TGTGCCAGCATAGAACGGGGCTGGGACACCGGGGAGCTGTTTTTT. This gives the protein CASIERGWDTGELFF.

V gene TRBV18 combines with J gene TRBJ1-5; D ambiguous. Germline loops: CDR1 KGHSH, CDR2 LQKENI. V dropped 3 bases and J dropped 3 bases, with 6 bases sitting between them. The CDR3 loop spans 13 amino acids. CDR3 residues: CASSPGPNQPQHF. CDR3 nucleotide sequence: TGTGCCAGCTCACCGGGCCCCAATCAGCCCCAGCATTTT.

The rearrangement uses TRBV18 and TRBJ2-1; perhaps TRBD1 as D (6 bases). The V gene's germline CDR1 is KGHSH and CDR2 LQKENI. V dropped 2 bases and J dropped 12 bases, with 20 bases sitting between them. The CDR3 runs 15 residues. CDR3 amino acids: CASSPRDTVNEGQFF. DNA for the CDR3: TGTGCCAGCTCACCAAGGGACACGGTCAATGAGGGGCAGTTCTTC.

The table lists this clone with a count of one. This rearrangement joins TRBV7-2 to TRBJ1-2, with D perhaps TRBD1 (6 bases). V lost 3 bases and J 0 bases, leaving 11 bases between the germline ends. The CDR3 contains 15 residues. Per the germline V gene, CDR1 is SGHTA and CDR2 is FQGNSA. This CDR3 is CASSFSDRPNYGYTF. CDR3 bases: TGTGCCAGCAGCTTCTCCGACAGGCCTAACTATGGCTACACCTTC.

This sequence joins TRBV25-1 and TRBJ2-5; 7 bases match TRBD2. With V trimmed by 2 bases and J by 5 bases, 8 bases remained unmatched. From germline, CDR1 is MGHDK and CDR2 SYGVNS. This CDR3 region has 15 residues. In DNA, the CDR3 is TGTGCCAGCAGTGAAGAACGGGGGAGGGGTGAGACCCAGTACTTC. The encoded protein is CASSEERGRGETQYF.

J is TRBJ1-1 and V is TRBV11-1, with D hard to call. In germline, CDR1 is SGHAT, CDR2 FQDESV (reference sequence). The CDR3 spans 16 residues. V was shortened by 2 bases and J by 0 bases, with 13 bases between the two germline ends. The CDR3 DNA sequence: TGTGCCAGCAGCTTAACAGCCACTCGGGTGAACACTGAAGCTTTCTTT. Translation gives CASSLTATRVNTEAFF.

V usage is TRBV4-2 and J usage is TRBJ2-3; 9 bases match TRBD2. Germline values: CDR1 LGHNA, CDR2 YNFKEQ. Trimming at V came to 0 bases and at J to 3 bases, leaving 4 bases not matched to a gene. The CDR3 is 16 residues long. This chain's CDR3 is CASSQELLAGTDTQYF. The CDR3 bases are TGTGCCAGCAGCCAAGAACTCCTAGCGGGAACAGATACGCAGTATTTT.

The chain links TRBV19 to TRBJ2-5; the match to TRBD1 covers 7 bases. In germline, CDR1 is LNHDA, CDR2 SQIVND (reference sequence). The CDR3 consists of 14 residues. After removal of 2 bases from V and 1 base from J, the junction contained 1 base not matched to a gene. CDR3 amino acids: CASSIQGVQETQYF. The CDR3 DNA sequence: TGTGCCAGTAGTATACAGGGGGTCCAAGAGACCCAGTACTTC.

The chain links TRBV29-1 to TRBJ2-2; TRBD1 might be the D (9 bases). Germline CDR1 is SQVTM and CDR2 is ANQGSEA. The CDR3 has 19 amino acids. V lost 6 bases and J lost 7, with 33 bases in between. The CDR3 bases are TGCAGCGTATCAAGAACCCGGGACAGGGTGAAGAGCGGGGGCGGGGAGCTGTTTTTT. Amino acid sequence: CSVSRTRDRVKSGGGELFF.

The chain combines TRBV7-2 with TRBJ1-4; the D gene is possibly TRBD1 (6 bases). V dropped 5 bases and J dropped 8 bases, with 18 bases sitting between them. CDR3 size: 15 residues. Germline V gene lookup returns CDR1 SGHTA and CDR2 FQGNSA. The CDR3 DNA sequence: TGTGCCAGCAGCCCTGACGGGGGGCGCTACGAAAAACTGTTTTTT. It encodes CASSPDGGRYEKLFF.

V usage is TRBV5-6 and J usage is TRBJ2-7; tentatively, D is TRBD2 (5 bases). With 1 base removed from V and 1 base from J, the gap between germline ends came to 6 bases. The CDR3 has 13 amino acids. Germline V gene data show CDR1 as SGHDT and CDR2 as YYEEEE. The CDR3 sequence is CASSLRGSYEQYF. CDR3 nucleotide sequence: TGTGCCAGCAGCTTGCGAGGGTCCTACGAGCAGTACTTC. Full variable domain (rest looked up from reference TRBV5-6 and TRBJ2-7): DAGVTQSPTHLIKTRGQQVTLRCSPKSGHDTVSWYQQALGQGPQFIFQYYEEEERQRGNFPDRFSGHQFPNYSSELNVNALLLGDSALYLCASSLRGSYEQYFGPGTRLTVT.

DNA of the CDR3: TGTGCCAGCTCACCACCGGACGGGAACACTGAAGCTTTCTTT. It codes for CASSPPDGNTEAFF. The chain employs TRBV18 and TRBJ1-1; D unresolved. CDR1 is KGHSH and CDR2 is LQKENI in the germline V gene. V was pared by 0 bases and J by 1 base, with 6 bases between. This CDR3 region has 14 residues. Filled out from reference TRBV18 and TRBJ1-1, the complete variable domain reads NAGVMQNPRHLVRRRGQEARLRCSPMKGHSHVYWYRQLPEEGLKFMVYLQKENIIDESGMPKERFSAEFPKEGPSILRIQQVVRGDSAAYFCASSPPDGNTEAFFGQGTRLTVV.

The chain combines TRBV5-6 with TRBJ2-3; no reliable D call. Germline V gene data show CDR1 as SGHDT and CDR2 as YYEEEE. V lost 4 bases and J 0 bases, leaving 12 bases between the germline ends. CDR3 size: 15 residues. The CDR3 bases are TGTGCCAGCAGCCCACTCGGGCTTAGCACAGATACGCAGTATTTT. Amino acid sequence: CASSPLGLSTDTQYF.

The V call is TRBV28, the J call TRBJ1-2; 8 bases agree with TRBD1. The CDR3 sequence is 16 residues long. CDR1 MDHEN and CDR2 SYDVKM come from the germline V gene. V shed 5 bases, J shed 2 bases, and the junction held 10 bases outside the gene matches. CDR3: CASSIRQGIGNYGYTF. In nucleotides, the CDR3 is TGTGCCAGCAGTATCCGACAGGGGATCGGGAACTATGGCTACACCTTC.